This T cell receptor beta chain was sequenced in a study of shared clonotypes between healthy human individuals. Study results and limitations: Since donors were few, the genetic and exposure-history diversity represented was limited. Shared clonotypes across all four donors exceeded non-shared ones in generation probability.

As regards this clone: Its antigen is undetermined.

Naive CD8 cells comprised CD45RO-negative, CCR7-positively selected cells, excluding terminally differentiated effector memory CD45RA+ cells. Generated by immunoSEQ multiplex PCR, the TCRdb table keeps only in-frame clones and is missing some. This table holds about 1,900,000 clones, about 94% found once. The sequence was obtained from a man aged 18 to 35 in good health. The material sequenced was naive CD8+ T cells sorted from blood.

CDR3 residues: CASSLTGTSGYTF. In DNA form, the CDR3 reads TGTGCCAGCAGTTTGACAGGGACAAGCGGCTACACCTTC. The rearrangement uses TRBV28 and TRBJ1-2; 7 bases fit TRBD1. The CDR3 is 13 amino acids. V lost 3 bases and J lost 8; bases outside the gene matches: 6. Germline-derived CDR1 and CDR2 are MDHEN and SYDVKM.